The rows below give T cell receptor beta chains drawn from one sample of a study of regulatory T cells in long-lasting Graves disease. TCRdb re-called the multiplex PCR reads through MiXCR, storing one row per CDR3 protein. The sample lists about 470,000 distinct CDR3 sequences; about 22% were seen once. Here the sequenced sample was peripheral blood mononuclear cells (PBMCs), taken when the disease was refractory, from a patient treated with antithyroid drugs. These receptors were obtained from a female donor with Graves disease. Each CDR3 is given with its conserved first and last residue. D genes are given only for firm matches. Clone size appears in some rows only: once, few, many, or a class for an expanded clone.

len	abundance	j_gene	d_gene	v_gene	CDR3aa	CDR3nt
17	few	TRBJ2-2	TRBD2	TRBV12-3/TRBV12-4	CASSWLPGTRDTGELFF	TGTGCCAGCAGCTGGCTCCCCGGGACTAGGGACACCGGGGAGCTGTTTTTT
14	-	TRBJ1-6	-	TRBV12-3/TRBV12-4	CATLRGLLNSPLHF	TGTGCCACCCTTAGGGGTCTCCTTAATTCACCCCTCCACTTT
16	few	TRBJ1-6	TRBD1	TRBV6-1	CASEGGQGTFNSPLHF	TGTGCCAGCGAGGGAGGACAGGGCACCTTTAATTCACCCCTCCACTTT
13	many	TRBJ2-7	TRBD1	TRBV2	CATRDSMTYEQYF	TGTGCCACCCGGGACAGTATGACCTACGAGCAGTACTTC
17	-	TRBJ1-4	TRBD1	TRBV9	CASSAGTGGNTVEKLFF	TGTGCCAGCAGCGCGGGGACAGGGGGTAATACGGTTGAAAAACTGTTTTTT
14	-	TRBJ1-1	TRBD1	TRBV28	CASRNQGASTEAFF	TGTGCCAGCAGGAACCAGGGGGCTAGCACTGAAGCTTTCTTT
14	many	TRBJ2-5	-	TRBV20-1	CSARRQVRQETQYF	TGCAGTGCTAGACGTCAGGTCCGTCAAGAGACCCAGTACTTC
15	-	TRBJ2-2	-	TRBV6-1	CASRPFAGGTGELFF	TGTGCCAGCAGACCTTTCGCCGGGGGCACCGGGGAGCTGTTTTTT
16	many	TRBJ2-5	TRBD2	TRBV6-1	CASSTGTSLYQETQYF	TGTGCCAGCAGCACCGGGACTAGCCTCTACCAAGAGACCCAGTACTTC
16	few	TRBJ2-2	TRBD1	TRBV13	CASSRGQQTGTGELFF	TGTGCCAGCAGCCGGGGACAGCAAACAGGGACCGGGGAGCTGTTTTTT
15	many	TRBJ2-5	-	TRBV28	CASTARGRRQETQYF	TGTGCCAGCACAGCCCGGGGGCGGAGACAAGAGACCCAGTACTTC
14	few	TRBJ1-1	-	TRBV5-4	CASRYDTEGTEAFF	TGTGCCAGCAGATATGACACGGAGGGCACTGAAGCTTTCTTT
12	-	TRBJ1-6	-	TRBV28	CASSSVLASLHF	TGTGCCAGCAGTTCCGTATTAGCCTCCCTCCACTTT
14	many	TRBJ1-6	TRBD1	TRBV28	CASSLGQGNSPLHF	TGTGCCAGCAGCCTTGGACAGGGAAATTCACCCCTCCACTTT
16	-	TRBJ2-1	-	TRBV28	CASSPYSSLNINEQFF	TGTGCCAGCAGTCCCTACTCTTCCCTGAATATCAATGAGCAGTTCTTC
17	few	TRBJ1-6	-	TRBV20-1	CSARAQGGEPHNSPLHF	TGCAGTGCTAGAGCACAAGGCGGGGAGCCTCATAATTCACCCCTCCACTTT
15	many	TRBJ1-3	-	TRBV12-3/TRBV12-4	CASSLQELSGNTIYF	TGTGCCAGCAGCCTACAGGAACTCTCTGGAAACACCATATATTTT
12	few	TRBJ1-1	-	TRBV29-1	CSVEGPGTEAFF	TGCAGCGTTGAAGGTCCAGGCACTGAAGCTTTCTTT
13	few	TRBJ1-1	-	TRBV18	CASSPSRRTEAFF	TGTGCCAGCTCACCTTCCAGGCGAACTGAAGCTTTCTTT
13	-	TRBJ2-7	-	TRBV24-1	CATSDPLVGVQYF	TGTGCCACCAGTGACCCCTTAGTCGGCGTGCAGTACTTC
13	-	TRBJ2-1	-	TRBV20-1	CSARVGVIHEQFF	TGCAGTGCTAGAGTCGGTGTAATCCATGAGCAGTTCTTC
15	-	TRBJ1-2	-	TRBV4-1	CASSQDSFGRVGYTF	TGCGCCAGCAGCCAAGATTCCTTTGGACGGGTTGGCTACACCTTC
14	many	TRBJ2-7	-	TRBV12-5	CASGEDRTNYEQYF	TGTGCTAGTGGTGAGGACAGAACAAACTACGAGCAGTACTTC
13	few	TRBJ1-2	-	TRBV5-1	CASSFPGVEGYTF	TGCGCCAGCAGCTTTCCGGGGGTGGAGGGCTACACCTTC
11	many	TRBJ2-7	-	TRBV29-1	CSVEEHYEQYF	TGCAGCGTTGAAGAGCACTACGAGCAGTACTTC
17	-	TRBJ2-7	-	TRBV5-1	CASSLAKGRGGSYEQYF	TGCGCCAGCAGCTTGGCAAAGGGGCGAGGAGGCTCCTACGAGCAGTACTTC
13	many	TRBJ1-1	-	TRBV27	CASSLTEAFEAFF	TGTGCCAGCAGTTTGACAGAAGCGTTTGAAGCTTTCTTT
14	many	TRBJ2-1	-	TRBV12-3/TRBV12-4	CASSFTPPDNEQFF	TGTGCCAGCAGTTTTACACCCCCGGACAATGAGCAGTTCTTC
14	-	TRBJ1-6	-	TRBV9	CASSVGHNNSPLHF	TGTGCCAGCAGCGTAGGGCACAATAATTCACCCCTCCACTTT
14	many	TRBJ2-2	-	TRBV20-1	CSAILAKGTGELFF	TGCAGTGCTATACTAGCAAAGGGGACCGGGGAGCTGTTTTTT
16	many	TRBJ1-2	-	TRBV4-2	CASSQEAPTVFYGYTF	TGTGCCAGCAGCCAAGAGGCCCCGACAGTCTTCTATGGCTACACCTTC
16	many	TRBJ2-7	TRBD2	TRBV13	CASSLTTAGGIHEQYF	TGTGCCAGCAGCCTCACGACGGCGGGGGGTATCCACGAGCAGTACTTC
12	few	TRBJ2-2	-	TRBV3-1	CASSDYTGELFF	TGTGCCAGCAGCGATTACACCGGGGAGCTGTTTTTT
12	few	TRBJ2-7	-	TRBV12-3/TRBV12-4	CASSLELPEQYF	TGTGCCAGCAGTTTAGAACTACCCGAGCAGTACTTC
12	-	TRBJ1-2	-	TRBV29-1	CSVGTEFYGYTF	TGCAGCGTTGGAACAGAATTTTATGGCTACACCTTC
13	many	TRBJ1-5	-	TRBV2	CASSGPGTVRLHF	TGTGCCAGCAGTGGGCCGGGGACGGTGCGTTTGCATTTT
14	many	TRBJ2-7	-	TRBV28	CASSLQGSSYEQYF	TGTGCCAGCAGTTTACAGGGTAGCTCCTACGAGCAGTACTTC
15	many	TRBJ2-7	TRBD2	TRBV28	CASSLASGWTYEQYF	TGTGCCAGCAGTTTAGCTAGCGGGTGGACCTACGAGCAGTACTTC
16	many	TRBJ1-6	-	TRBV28	CASSLSGSSYNSPLHF	TGTGCCAGCAGTTTATCCGGGAGCTCCTATAATTCACCCCTCCACTTT
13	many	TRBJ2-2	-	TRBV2	CASSVSYTGELFF	TGTGCCAGCAGTGTTAGTTACACCGGGGAGCTGTTTTTT
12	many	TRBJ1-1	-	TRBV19	CASSTRRLGAFF	TGTGCCAGTAGTACCCGTCGCCTAGGAGCTTTCTTT
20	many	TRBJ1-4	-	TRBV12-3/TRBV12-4	CASSYRTRFLGPRSNEKLFF	TGTGCCAGCAGCTACCGGACGCGTTTTTTGGGGCCCAGGTCTAATGAAAAACTGTTTTTT
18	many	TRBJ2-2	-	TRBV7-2	CASSPSTGTATNTGELFF	TGTGCCAGCAGCCCCTCTACCGGGACTGCTACGAACACCGGGGAGCTGTTTTTT
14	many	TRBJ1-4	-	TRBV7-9	CASSLDSSNEKLFF	TGTGCCAGCAGCTTGGACAGTAGCAATGAAAAACTGTTTTTT
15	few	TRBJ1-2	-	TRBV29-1	CSVAEMGAGDYGYTF	TGCAGCGTTGCTGAGATGGGGGCCGGAGACTATGGCTACACCTTC
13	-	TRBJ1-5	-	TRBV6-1	CASRRNSNQPQHF	TGTGCCAGCAGACGAAACAGCAATCAGCCCCAGCATTTT
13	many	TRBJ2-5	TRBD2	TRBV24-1	CATGLAGSETQYF	TGTGCCACGGGACTAGCGGGATCCGAGACCCAGTACTTC
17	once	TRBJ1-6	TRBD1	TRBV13	CASSPGAGGNLNSPLHF	TGTGCCAGCAGCCCCGGGGCAGGGGGGAATTTGAATTCACCCCTCCACTTT
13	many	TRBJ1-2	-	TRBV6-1	CASSKRGSVGYTF	TGTGCCAGCAGTAAACGGGGTAGTGTAGGCTACACCTTC
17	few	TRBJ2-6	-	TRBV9	CASSVGGSSLGANVLTF	TGTGCCAGCAGCGTAGGGGGGAGTAGTCTCGGGGCCAACGTCCTGACTTTC
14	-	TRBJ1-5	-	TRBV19	CASSTRGLNQPQHF	TGTGCCAGTAGTACAAGGGGCTTAAATCAGCCCCAGCATTTT
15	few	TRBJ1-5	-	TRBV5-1	CASSLGSGLDQPQHF	TGCGCCAGCAGCTTGGGATCGGGGTTAGATCAGCCCCAGCATTTT
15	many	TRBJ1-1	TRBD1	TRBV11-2	CASTLGTGMNTEAFF	TGTGCCAGCACCTTAGGGACAGGGATGAACACTGAAGCTTTCTTT
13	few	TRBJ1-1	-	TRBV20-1	CSARNPRNTEAFF	TGCAGTGCTAGGAATCCACGGAACACTGAAGCTTTCTTT
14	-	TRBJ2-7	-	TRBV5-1	CASSFQGGAYEQYF	TGCGCCAGCAGCTTCCAGGGGGGCGCCTACGAGCAGTACTTC
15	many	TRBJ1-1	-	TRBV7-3	CASSLTGGLGTEAFF	TGTGCCAGCAGCTTAACTGGGGGGCTCGGCACTGAAGCTTTCTTT
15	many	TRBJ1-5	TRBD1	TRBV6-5	CASSYRTGGNQPQHF	TGTGCCAGCAGTTACAGGACAGGGGGCAATCAGCCCCAGCATTTT
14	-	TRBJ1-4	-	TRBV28	CASGPSSTNEKLFF	TGTGCCAGCGGACCATCCTCGACTAATGAAAAACTGTTTTTT
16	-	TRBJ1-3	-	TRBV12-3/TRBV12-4	CASSLTGSLSGNTIYF	TGTGCCAGCAGTTTAACCGGCAGCCTCTCTGGAAACACCATATATTTT
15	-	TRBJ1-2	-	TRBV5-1	CASSLAQGRDYGYTF	TGCGCCAGCAGCTTGGCTCAGGGGAGGGACTATGGCTACACCTTC